The rows below give T cell receptor beta chains drawn from one sample of a study of a mutant IDH1 vaccine in newly diagnosed glioma. This table comes from immunoSEQ multiplex PCR, and its TCRdb copy is limited to in-frame clones, with some not included. The table shows about 25,000 clones, with roughly 93% occurring only once. The material was PBMCs, obtained from a glioma patient treated with radiotherapy, temozolomide or both. The receptors stem from a man aged 35 to 55 with glioma. CDR3s include the opening cysteine and the closing phenylalanine or tryptophan. Each record gives: D gene, J gene, V gene, clone size, CDR3 DNA, CDR3 protein. The D gene is left open where the match is weak. Size is stated for part of the rows, as once, few or many counts, or as a class when the clone is expanded.

D gene: -; J gene: TRBJ1-1; V gene: TRBV6-6; clone size: -; CDR3 DNA: TGTGCCAGCCATCAGACGACAGGCAACACTGAAGCTTTCTTT; CDR3 protein: CASHQTTGNTEAFF
D gene: TRBD1; J gene: TRBJ1-6; V gene: TRBV5-1; clone size: -; CDR3 DNA: TGCGCCAGCAGCAGACGGACAGGGGATGATAATTCACCCCTCCACTTT; CDR3 protein: CASSRRTGDDNSPLHF
D gene: -; J gene: TRBJ1-2; V gene: TRBV5-4; clone size: -; CDR3 DNA: TGTGCCAGCAGTCCGCCCAAGGTACACTATGGCTACACCTTC; CDR3 protein: CASSPPKVHYGYTF
D gene: -; J gene: TRBJ1-1; V gene: TRBV4-1; clone size: -; CDR3 DNA: TGCGCCAGCAGCCAAGACTCCCGAGGCACTGAAGCTTTCTTT; CDR3 protein: CASSQDSRGTEAFF
D gene: TRBD1; J gene: TRBJ1-2; V gene: TRBV10-3; clone size: -; CDR3 DNA: TGTGCCATCAGTGAGTGGGGACAGAGTAACTATGGCTACACCTTC; CDR3 protein: CAISEWGQSNYGYTF
D gene: TRBD1; J gene: TRBJ1-1; V gene: TRBV18; clone size: -; CDR3 DNA: TGTGCCAGCTCACAAGGGACAGGCCACACTGAAGCTTTCTTT; CDR3 protein: CASSQGTGHTEAFF
D gene: TRBD1; J gene: TRBJ1-1; V gene: TRBV27; clone size: -; CDR3 DNA: TGTGCCAGCAGTTTCAGGGGGCGAGGCCCTGAAGCTTTCTTT; CDR3 protein: CASSFRGRGPEAFF
D gene: -; J gene: TRBJ2-6; V gene: TRBV7-2; clone size: -; CDR3 DNA: TGTGCCAGCTGCCCTCTTGGGTCGGGGGCCAACGTCCTGACTTTC; CDR3 protein: CASCPLGSGANVLTF
D gene: -; J gene: TRBJ2-2; V gene: TRBV5-1; clone size: -; CDR3 DNA: TGCGCCAGCAGCTCCAAAAACACCGGGGAGCTGTTTTTT; CDR3 protein: CASSSKNTGELFF
D gene: TRBD1; J gene: TRBJ1-2; V gene: TRBV29-1; clone size: -; CDR3 DNA: TGCAGCGCTCGGGACAGGGAATCCTATGGCTACACCTTC; CDR3 protein: CSARDRESYGYTF
D gene: -; J gene: TRBJ1-3; V gene: TRBV18; clone size: -; CDR3 DNA: TGTGCCAGCTCACCACCCAGGGTGTACGGAAACACCATATATTTT; CDR3 protein: CASSPPRVYGNTIYF
D gene: -; J gene: TRBJ1-3; V gene: TRBV5-1; clone size: -; CDR3 DNA: TGCGCCACCATTAGGAGAAACACCATATATTTT; CDR3 protein: CATIRRNTIYF
D gene: TRBD1; J gene: TRBJ2-1; V gene: TRBV4-2; clone size: -; CDR3 DNA: TGTGCCAGCAGCCAAGTCTCTGGTCAGGGGGCTACCTACAATGAGCAGTTCTTC; CDR3 protein: CASSQVSGQGATYNEQFF
D gene: -; J gene: TRBJ2-5; V gene: TRBV9; clone size: -; CDR3 DNA: TGTGCCAGCAGCCCTGGGACATTGGGTTTGACCCAGTACTTC; CDR3 protein: CASSPGTLGLTQYF
D gene: -; J gene: TRBJ1-5; V gene: TRBV19; clone size: -; CDR3 DNA: TGTGCCAGTAGTCCCACCCATAGCAATCAGCCCCAGCATTTT; CDR3 protein: CASSPTHSNQPQHF
D gene: -; J gene: TRBJ2-7; V gene: TRBV9; clone size: -; CDR3 DNA: TGTGCCAGCAGCGTAGGTTGGGACTCACCGAGACTTTACGAGCAGTACTTC; CDR3 protein: CASSVGWDSPRLYEQYF
D gene: TRBD2; J gene: TRBJ2-3; V gene: TRBV19; clone size: once; CDR3 DNA: TGTGCCAGTAGTTTCCGAGCGGGGAGCACAGATACGCAGTATTTT; CDR3 protein: CASSFRAGSTDTQYF
D gene: -; J gene: TRBJ1-1; V gene: TRBV5-1; clone size: once; CDR3 DNA: TGCGCCAGCAGCCCCCTGGGCTACACTGAAGCTTTCTTT; CDR3 protein: CASSPLGYTEAFF
D gene: -; J gene: TRBJ1-4; V gene: TRBV25-1; clone size: -; CDR3 DNA: TGTGCCAGCAGTATTCGGGCAACTAATGAAAAACTGTTTTTT; CDR3 protein: CASSIRATNEKLFF
D gene: -; J gene: TRBJ2-7; V gene: TRBV7-2; clone size: -; CDR3 DNA: TGTGCCAGCAGCTTAAGCCGGCTTGCCTACGAGCAGTACTTC; CDR3 protein: CASSLSRLAYEQYF
D gene: -; J gene: TRBJ2-5; V gene: TRBV5-1; clone size: -; CDR3 DNA: TGCGCCAGCAGCGGCCCACAGGGGAGCGGGCAAGAGACCCAGTACTTC; CDR3 protein: CASSGPQGSGQETQYF
D gene: TRBD2; J gene: TRBJ2-7; V gene: TRBV9; clone size: -; CDR3 DNA: TGTGCCAGCAGCCTCGGGACTAGCGGGGGCGACCACTTCTACGAGCAGTACTTC; CDR3 protein: CASSLGTSGGDHFYEQYF
D gene: -; J gene: TRBJ1-1; V gene: TRBV30; clone size: -; CDR3 DNA: TGTGCCTGGAGTCAGAGGGTGGGCACTGAAGCTTTCTTT; CDR3 protein: CAWSQRVGTEAFF
D gene: TRBD1; J gene: TRBJ2-7; V gene: TRBV30; clone size: once; CDR3 DNA: TGTGCCTGGACAGAGAGCGGACAGGGGGGCTACGAGCAGTACTTC; CDR3 protein: CAWTESGQGGYEQYF
D gene: -; J gene: TRBJ2-1; V gene: TRBV19; clone size: -; CDR3 DNA: TGTGCCAGTAGTATAATAGAGAGCTCCTACAATGAGCAGTTCTTC; CDR3 protein: CASSIIESSYNEQFF
D gene: -; J gene: TRBJ1-2; V gene: TRBV4-3; clone size: few; CDR3 DNA: TGCGCCAGCAGCCTCGGGACGGGGGCCACTAACTATGGCTACACCTTC; CDR3 protein: CASSLGTGATNYGYTF
D gene: -; J gene: TRBJ2-6; V gene: TRBV27; clone size: -; CDR3 DNA: TGTGCCAGCAGGTCACAGGGCTCGGGGGCCAACGTCCTGACTTTC; CDR3 protein: CASRSQGSGANVLTF
D gene: -; J gene: TRBJ2-7; V gene: TRBV6-5; clone size: -; CDR3 DNA: TGTGCCACTTTTTCGGGGGAAACCTACGAGCAGTACTTC; CDR3 protein: CATFSGETYEQYF
D gene: -; J gene: TRBJ2-3; V gene: TRBV5-1; clone size: -; CDR3 DNA: TGCGCCAGCAGGCCTGGTTCAGATACGCAGTATTTT; CDR3 protein: CASRPGSDTQYF
D gene: TRBD2; J gene: TRBJ2-1; V gene: TRBV13; clone size: -; CDR3 DNA: TGTGCCAGCAGCTCCCTACCACAACTAGCGGGAGGGGCCCAGGATGAGCAGTTCTTC; CDR3 protein: CASSSLPQLAGGAQDEQFF
D gene: -; J gene: TRBJ2-3; V gene: TRBV2; clone size: -; CDR3 DNA: TGTGCCAGAAACACAGATACGCAGTATTTT; CDR3 protein: CARNTDTQYF
D gene: -; J gene: TRBJ2-7; V gene: TRBV7-2; clone size: once; CDR3 DNA: TGTGCCAGCAGCATACACAACCCCGGGAGGGGGACAGCCTACGAGCAGTACTTC; CDR3 protein: CASSIHNPGRGTAYEQYF
D gene: -; J gene: TRBJ1-3; V gene: TRBV30; clone size: -; CDR3 DNA: TGTGCCTGGAGTTCAACGGGGGGAAACACCATATATTTT; CDR3 protein: CAWSSTGGNTIYF
D gene: -; J gene: TRBJ1-1; V gene: TRBV5-1; clone size: -; CDR3 DNA: TGCGCCAGCAGCGGAAATCAGGAGAACACTGAAGCTTTCTTT; CDR3 protein: CASSGNQENTEAFF
D gene: TRBD1; J gene: TRBJ2-7; V gene: TRBV5-1; clone size: -; CDR3 DNA: TGCGCCAGCAGCTTATCACCCGGGACAGGGAACGAGCAGTACTTC; CDR3 protein: CASSLSPGTGNEQYF
D gene: -; J gene: TRBJ2-7; V gene: TRBV5-5; clone size: -; CDR3 DNA: TGTGCCAGCAGCTTGCTGCTACTCTACGAGCAGTACTTC; CDR3 protein: CASSLLLLYEQYF
D gene: -; J gene: TRBJ2-1; V gene: TRBV5-4; clone size: -; CDR3 DNA: TGTGCCAGCAGCTTCCTAGGGGGGGAGCAGTTCTTC; CDR3 protein: CASSFLGGEQFF
D gene: TRBD2; J gene: TRBJ2-1; V gene: TRBV11-2; clone size: few; CDR3 DNA: TGTGCCAGCAGCTTTTTTGGACTAGCGGGAGAGGGTGAGCAGTTCTTC; CDR3 protein: CASSFFGLAGEGEQFF
D gene: -; J gene: TRBJ2-2; V gene: TRBV5-1; clone size: -; CDR3 DNA: TGCGCCAGCAGCTTGGCCCTCTTTGGGTACGACACCGGGGAGCTGTTTTTT; CDR3 protein: CASSLALFGYDTGELFF
D gene: -; J gene: TRBJ1-1; V gene: TRBV4-1; clone size: -; CDR3 DNA: TGCGCCAGCAGCCCAGACCGGGACGTTGGCACTGAAGCTTTCTTT; CDR3 protein: CASSPDRDVGTEAFF
D gene: -; J gene: TRBJ2-2; V gene: TRBV2; clone size: -; CDR3 DNA: TGTGCCAGCAGTGAATGGGCTCCCGACACCGGGGAGCTGTTTTTT; CDR3 protein: CASSEWAPDTGELFF
D gene: -; J gene: TRBJ1-2; V gene: TRBV27; clone size: -; CDR3 DNA: TGTGCCAGCAGTTTATTTGCGGGGCAAGGGTATGGCTACACCTTC; CDR3 protein: CASSLFAGQGYGYTF
D gene: -; J gene: TRBJ2-3; V gene: TRBV10-3; clone size: -; CDR3 DNA: TGTGCCATCAGCGGGACCACAGATACGCAGTATTTT; CDR3 protein: CAISGTTDTQYF
D gene: -; J gene: TRBJ1-1; V gene: TRBV5-6; clone size: -; CDR3 DNA: TGTGCCAGCAGCATTACGGGGTTCACTGAAGCTTTCTTT; CDR3 protein: CASSITGFTEAFF
D gene: -; J gene: TRBJ2-2; V gene: TRBV15; clone size: -; CDR3 DNA: TGTGCCACCAGCAGAGATCGGGCAGCGGCCGCCGGGGAGCTGTTTTTT; CDR3 protein: CATSRDRAAAAGELFF
D gene: -; J gene: TRBJ1-2; V gene: TRBV18; clone size: -; CDR3 DNA: TGTGCCAGCTCATCATCGGGTCGGGGGTATGGCTACACCTTC; CDR3 protein: CASSSSGRGYGYTF
D gene: TRBD2; J gene: TRBJ2-5; V gene: TRBV19; clone size: once; CDR3 DNA: TGTGCCAGTAGTATAGTTAGCGGGGGAAGGACCCAGTACTTC; CDR3 protein: CASSIVSGGRTQYF
D gene: TRBD2; J gene: TRBJ2-4; V gene: TRBV7-9; clone size: -; CDR3 DNA: TGTGCCACCGAGGGAGTAGCGGGGTGGAAAAACATTCAGTACTTC; CDR3 protein: CATEGVAGWKNIQYF
D gene: TRBD2; J gene: TRBJ2-7; V gene: TRBV29-1; clone size: few; CDR3 DNA: TGCAGCGTTGAAGGTATCCAGACTAGCGGACACATGGCCTACGAGCAGTACTTC; CDR3 protein: CSVEGIQTSGHMAYEQYF
D gene: -; J gene: TRBJ2-3; V gene: TRBV30; clone size: -; CDR3 DNA: TGTGCCTGGAGTGTAGGCCAGGGAGCAGATACGCAGTATTTT; CDR3 protein: CAWSVGQGADTQYF
D gene: -; J gene: TRBJ2-4; V gene: TRBV27; clone size: -; CDR3 DNA: TGTGCCAGCAGTTTAGGGAAAAAAAACATTCAGTACTTC; CDR3 protein: CASSLGKKNIQYF